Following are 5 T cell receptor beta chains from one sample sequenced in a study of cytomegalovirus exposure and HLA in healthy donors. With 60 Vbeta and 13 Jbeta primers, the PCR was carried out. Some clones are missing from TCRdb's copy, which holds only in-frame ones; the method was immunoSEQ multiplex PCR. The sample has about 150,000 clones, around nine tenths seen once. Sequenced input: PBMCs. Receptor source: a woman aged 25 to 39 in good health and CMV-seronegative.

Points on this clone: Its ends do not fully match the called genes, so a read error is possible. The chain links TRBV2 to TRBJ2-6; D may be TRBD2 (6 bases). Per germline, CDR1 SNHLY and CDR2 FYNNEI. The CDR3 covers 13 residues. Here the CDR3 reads CASTSVGTNVLTF. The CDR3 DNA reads TGTGCCAGCACTAGCGTTGGGACCAACGTCCTGACTTTC.

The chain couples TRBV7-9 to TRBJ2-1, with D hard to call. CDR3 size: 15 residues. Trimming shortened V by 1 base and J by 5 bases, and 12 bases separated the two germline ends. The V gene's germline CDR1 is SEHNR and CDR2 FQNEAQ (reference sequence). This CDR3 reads CASSLGRLNNNEQFF. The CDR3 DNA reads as TGTGCCAGCAGCTTAGGGAGACTGAACAACAATGAGCAGTTCTTC.

CDR3 coding DNA: TGTGCCAGCAGCCCCACCCCCCGGGGGCCTAGGGGGGGTGAGCAGTTCTTC. Translating gives CASSPTPRGPRGGEQFF. The rearrangement uses TRBV7-8 and TRBJ2-1; D perhaps matches TRBD2 (7 bases). The V end was cut by 5 bases, the J end by 9 bases, with 26 bases between. Germline CDR1 is SGHVS and CDR2 is FQNEAQ. CDR3 length: 17 amino acids.

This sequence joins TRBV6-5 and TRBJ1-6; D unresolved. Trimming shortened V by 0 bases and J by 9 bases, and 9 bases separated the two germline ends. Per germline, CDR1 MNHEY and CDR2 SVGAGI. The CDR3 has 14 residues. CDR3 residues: CASSYSWAGSPLHF. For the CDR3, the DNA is TGTGCCAGCAGTTACTCGTGGGCAGGTTCACCCCTCCACTTT.

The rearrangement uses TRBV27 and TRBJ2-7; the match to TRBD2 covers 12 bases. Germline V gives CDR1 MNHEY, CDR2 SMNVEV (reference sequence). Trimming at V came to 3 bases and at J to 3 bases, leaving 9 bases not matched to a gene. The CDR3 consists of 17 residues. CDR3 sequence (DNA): TGTGCCAGCAGTTTCCCGACTAGCGGGGGAACTTACTACGAGCAGTACTTC. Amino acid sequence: CASSFPTSGGTYYEQYF.